This T cell receptor (beta chain) emerged from a study of CD8 T cell repertoires and HIV-1 epitope variants. In the study overall: Separate wells received one of Twenty-five Gag or Nef variant peptides. The baseline condition was 1M T cells left uncultured. Overall study findings and caveats: Most of the nine antigen-specific clonotypes appeared cross-reactive to autologous or escape variants. This assay reports beta chains of antigen-expanded cells, not T cell function.

A note on this clone: Antigen specificity is unknown.

The data were produced by immunoSEQ multiplex PCR, yet TCRdb's version contains in-frame clones alone and is incomplete. The data hold 3,000 or so clones, with around 73% observed a single time. After removal of 5 bases from V and 7 bases from J, the junction contained 2 bases not matched to a gene. CDR3 length equals 15 residues. The V gene's germline CDR1 is PRHDT and CDR2 FYEKMQ (reference sequence). The chain couples TRBV13 to TRBJ2-1, with 16 bases lining up with TRBD2. Material for sequencing was cultured CD8+ T cells derived from PBMCs. The receptor's source is a male donor with HIV. The CDR3 here is CASSQGLAGGNEQFF. CDR3 bases: TGTGCCAGCAGCCAGGGACTAGCGGGGGGGAATGAGCAGTTCTTC.